Given below is one T cell receptor beta chain in context. The antigen is undetermined. The data belong to a study of T cell responses to AZD1222 COVID-19 vaccine. The study, taken as a whole, reports: The study sampled repertoires only after the peak T cell response. White British ancestry dominated among donors, who included more females, and clonal diversity was possibly underestimated.

Pooled samples include second doses given at about 4 or 12 weeks. The CDR3 loop spans 14 amino acids. Using immunoSEQ multiplex PCR, the repertoire was profiled, and TCRdb retains in-frame clones only, with some absent. The sample has about 140,000 clones, 90% to 95% seen once; the top ten hold 3% to 4.5%. The sequence derives from an adult who received the AZD1222 COVID-19 vaccine. The chain is built from TRBV21-1 and TRBJ1-2. TRBV21-1 is a documented pseudogene. The starting material was peripheral blood, obtained 28 days after the second AZD1222 dose. CDR3 in amino acids: CASSPLERASGYTF. As DNA, the CDR3 is TGTGCCAGCAGCCCCCTGGAGAGGGCGAGCGGCTACACCTTC.